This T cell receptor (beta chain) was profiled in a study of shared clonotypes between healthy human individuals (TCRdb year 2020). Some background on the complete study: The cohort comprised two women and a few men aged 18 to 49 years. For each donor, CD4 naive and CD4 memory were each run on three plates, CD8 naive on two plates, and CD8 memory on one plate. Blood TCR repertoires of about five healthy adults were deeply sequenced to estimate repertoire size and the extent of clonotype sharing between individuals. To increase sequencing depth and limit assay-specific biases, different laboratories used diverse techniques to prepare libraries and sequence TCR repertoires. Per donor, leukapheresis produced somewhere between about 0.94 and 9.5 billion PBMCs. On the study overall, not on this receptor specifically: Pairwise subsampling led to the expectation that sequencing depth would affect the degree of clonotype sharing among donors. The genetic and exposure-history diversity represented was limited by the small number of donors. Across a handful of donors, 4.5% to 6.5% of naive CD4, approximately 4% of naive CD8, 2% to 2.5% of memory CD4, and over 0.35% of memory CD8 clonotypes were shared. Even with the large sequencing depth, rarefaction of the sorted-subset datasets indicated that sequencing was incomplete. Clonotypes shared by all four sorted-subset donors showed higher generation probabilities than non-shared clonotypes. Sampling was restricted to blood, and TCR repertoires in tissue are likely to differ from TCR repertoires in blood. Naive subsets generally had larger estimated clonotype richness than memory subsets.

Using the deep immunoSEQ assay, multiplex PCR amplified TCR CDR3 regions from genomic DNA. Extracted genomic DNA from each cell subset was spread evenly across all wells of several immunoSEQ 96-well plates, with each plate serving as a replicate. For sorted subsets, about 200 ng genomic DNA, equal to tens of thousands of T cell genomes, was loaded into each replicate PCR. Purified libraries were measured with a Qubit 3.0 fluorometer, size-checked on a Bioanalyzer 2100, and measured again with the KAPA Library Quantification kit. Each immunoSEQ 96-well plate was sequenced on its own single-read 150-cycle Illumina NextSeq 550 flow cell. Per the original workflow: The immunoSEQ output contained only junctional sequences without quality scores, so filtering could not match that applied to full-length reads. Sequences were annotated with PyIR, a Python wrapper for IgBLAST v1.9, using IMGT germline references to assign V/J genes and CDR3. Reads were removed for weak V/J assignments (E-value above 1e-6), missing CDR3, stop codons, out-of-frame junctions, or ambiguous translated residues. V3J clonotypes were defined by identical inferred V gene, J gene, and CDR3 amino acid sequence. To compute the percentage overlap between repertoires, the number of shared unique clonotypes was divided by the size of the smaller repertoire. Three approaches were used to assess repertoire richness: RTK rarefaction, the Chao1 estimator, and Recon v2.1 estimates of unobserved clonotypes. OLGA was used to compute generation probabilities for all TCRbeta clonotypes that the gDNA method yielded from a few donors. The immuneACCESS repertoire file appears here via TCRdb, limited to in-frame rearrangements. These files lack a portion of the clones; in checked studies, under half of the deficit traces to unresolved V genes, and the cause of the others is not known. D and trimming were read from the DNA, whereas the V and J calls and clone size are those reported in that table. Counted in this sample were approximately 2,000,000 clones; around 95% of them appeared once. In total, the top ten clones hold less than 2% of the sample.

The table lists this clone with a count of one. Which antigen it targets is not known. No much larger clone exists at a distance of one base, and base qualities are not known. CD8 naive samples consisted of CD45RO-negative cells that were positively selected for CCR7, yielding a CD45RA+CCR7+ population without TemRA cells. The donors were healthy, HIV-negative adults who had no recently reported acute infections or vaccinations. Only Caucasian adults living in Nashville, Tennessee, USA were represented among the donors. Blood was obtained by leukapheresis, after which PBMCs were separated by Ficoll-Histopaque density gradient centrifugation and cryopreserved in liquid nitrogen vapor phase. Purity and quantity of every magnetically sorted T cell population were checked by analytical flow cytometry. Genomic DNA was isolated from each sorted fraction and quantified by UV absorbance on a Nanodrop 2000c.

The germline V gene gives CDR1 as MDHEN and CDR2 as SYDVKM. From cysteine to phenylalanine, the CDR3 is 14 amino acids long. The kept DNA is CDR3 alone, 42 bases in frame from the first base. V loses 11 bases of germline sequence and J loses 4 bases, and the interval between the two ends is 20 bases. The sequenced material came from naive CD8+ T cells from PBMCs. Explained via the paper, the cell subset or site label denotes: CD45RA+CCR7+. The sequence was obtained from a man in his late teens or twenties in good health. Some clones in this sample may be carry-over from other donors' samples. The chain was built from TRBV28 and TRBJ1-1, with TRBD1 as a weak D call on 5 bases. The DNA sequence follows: TGTGCCGTATGTTCTTGGGGCGGGACCACTGAAGCTTTCTTT. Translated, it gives CAVCSWGGTTEAFF.